This T cell receptor beta chain was documented in a study of cytomegalovirus exposure and HLA in healthy donors (dated by TCRdb to 2016 to 2017). With regard to the full study: The 670 or so repertoires of the first cohort and the 120 or so validation repertoires were produced on the same platform, according to a later analysis. The aim of the study was to test whether cataloging public T cell receptors could identify signatures of past pathogen exposure. To predict cytomegalovirus infection status, the study brought together high-throughput TCR immunosequencing, statistical association of individual TCRs with disease status, and machine learning. A separate validation cohort of about 110 different subjects was used in addition to the roughly 640-subject first cohort. What the research found in general, with its limitations: A later analysis found that TCRs clustered in the first cohort also tended to co-occur in the 100 to 150 validation repertoires, with 94% of cluster scores above 0. A few of the identified cytomegalovirus-associated TCR beta chains were confirmed in vitro to be specific for cytomegalovirus antigens. The authors suggested that the approach could potentially be extended to other disease states and immunological phenotypes. A total of about 150 TCR beta chains were listed by the study as associated with cytomegalovirus. Most TCR sequences were observed very rarely across donors, whereas some public TCRs were present in many individuals. In both the original and validation cohorts, the classifier was reported to diagnose cytomegalovirus status with high specificity and sensitivity. A later analysis had no HLA typing for the validation cohort, so co-occurrence there was scored across all 110 or so repertoires.

Donors formed part of the validation cohort, which comprised 120 subjects and was distinct from the first cohort of under 800 subjects. The CDR3 goes from the cysteine to the phenylalanine over 13 residues. The DNA shown is the 39-base CDR3, in frame from base 1. Trimming costs V 2 bases and J 9 bases, and their ends lie 11 bases apart. The germline V gene encodes CDR1 PRHDT and CDR2 FYEKMQ (reference sequence). Library prep was done by the immunoSEQ multiplex PCR assay. The source study handled its data this way. A statistical classification framework was built to diagnose cytomegalovirus status from the catalog of TCR beta chain sequences. TCRdb carries this immuneACCESS record with in-frame sequences only. Its versions omit some clonotypes, under half of them owing to an unresolved V gene in the studies checked, with the rest unexplained. V and J calls and clone size are those listed in that table; D and trimming were worked out from the DNA. Here the sample has tens of thousands of clones; about 93% occur a single time. The ten top clones hold approximately 3% of the sample.

This clone has a single count. The clone's antigen remains unknown. Base quality data are lacking; no much larger clone is found one base away. The sequencing input was PBMCs. This sequence was found in a woman in her late teens or twenties in good health and CMV-seropositive. The V and J segments used are TRBV13 and TRBJ2-1; a tentative D match to TRBD2 spans 5 bases. The CDR3 region reads CASSLITGIEQFF. DNA sequence: TGTGCCAGCAGCTTAATAACCGGGATTGAGCAGTTCTTC.